This T cell receptor (beta chain) derives from a study of spatial heterogeneity in lung cancer. Each CDR3 protein gets one entry after TCRdb re-called the 5' RACE reads with MiXCR. The sample contains 20,000 to 30,000 distinct CDR3 sequences, roughly 9% of which appear only once. Described time point: sample taken at primary tumor resection. Researchers sequenced whole RNA taken from tumor, nontumor lung or frozen PBMC without sorting. Ten or more counts support this clonotype. Its antigen remains unidentified. The study, taken as a whole, reports: It was found that expanded intratumoral alpha and beta TCR counts tracked tumor mutation counts. Estimated TCR-seq coverage of tumor T cells was only about 7% for alpha chains. For beta chains, the corresponding estimate was roughly 12%.

The clonotype was recovered from a male donor with early-stage non-small cell lung cancer. Sequencing was performed on lung tumor tissue, taken at surgery.

The chain's CDR3 is CASMNRGGSYEQYF. The DNA for the CDR3 is TGTGCCAGCATGAACAGGGGGGGCTCCTACGAGCAGTACTTC. The rearrangement joins TRBV28 to TRBJ2-7; D is possibly TRBD1 (8 bases). The CDR3 is made up of 14 amino acids. Germline V CDR1 and CDR2: MDHEN, SYDVKM. V gave up 7 bases and J gave up 0 bases, with 13 bases separating them.